The 29 T cell receptor beta chains listed next were all sequenced from one sample in a study of a mutant IDH1 vaccine in newly diagnosed glioma. Time point in this sample: week 11, during vaccination. Doses comprised 300 ug of mutant IDH1 20-mer peptide each, plus topical imiquimod. Sequencing used immunoSEQ multiplex PCR; TCRdb keeps in-frame clones, though not all of them. The table lists roughly 57,000 clones, approximately 89% of them singletons. These TCRs are of unknown antigen specificity. Source: PBMCs, taken from a glioma patient whose treatment included an IDH1 peptide vaccine. The receptor set was obtained from a man aged 40-49 years with glioma.

This chain connects TRBV19 to TRBJ1-5; 7 bases fit TRBD1. The J segment lost 2 bases and the V segment lost 0 bases, leaving 7 bases of the junction unmatched. This CDR3 spans 17 amino acids. Germline V gives CDR1 LNHDA, CDR2 SQIVND (reference sequence). The CDR3 nucleotides read TGTGCCAGTAGTATAGATCACTCCCAGGGGGGCAATCAGCCCCAGCATTTT. Translation gives CASSIDHSQGGNQPQHF.

In DNA form, the CDR3 reads TGTGCCAGCAGCGTTTCCCCCGGGACGAGCAATCAGCCCCAGCATTTT. Protein: CASSVSPGTSNQPQHF. This chain uses TRBV5-5 with TRBJ1-5; D may be TRBD1 (5 bases). Germline CDR1 reads SGHKS; CDR2 reads YYEKEE (reference sequence). The CDR3 extends over 16 amino acids. Trimming left V 4 bases short and J 1 base short, with 15 bases between.

The chain couples TRBV28 to TRBJ1-6, with 12 bases matching TRBD1. V lost 6 bases to trimming and J lost 9 bases; unmatched junction nucleotides: 9. Germline V lookup: CDR1 MDHEN, CDR2 SYDVKM. The length of the CDR3 is 16 residues. The CDR3 is CASRLGTGGASSPLHF. CDR3 coding DNA: TGTGCCAGCAGACTTGGGACAGGGGGCGCCAGTTCACCCCTCCACTTT.

The CDR3 nucleotides read TGTGCCAGCAGTCCCCTCGACAGGGGGTCTGAAGCTTTCTTT. It translates to CASSPLDRGSEAFF. The gene calls are TRBV6-1 and TRBJ1-1; 9 bases line up with TRBD1. The length of the CDR3 is 14 residues. CDR1 MNHNS and CDR2 SASEGT come from the germline V gene. J gave up 6 bases and V 5 bases, and 7 bases lay outside the gene matches.

This sequence joins TRBV5-1 and TRBJ1-1; a possible D gene is TRBD1 (5 bases). Germline CDR1 and CDR2: SGHRS and YFSETQ. The CDR3 spans 15 residues. V gave up 3 bases and J gave up 5 bases, with 17 bases separating them. This CDR3 reads CASSSSGQKWTEAFF. For the CDR3, the DNA is TGCGCCAGCAGCTCCTCGGGGCAAAAATGGACTGAAGCTTTCTTT.

The chain has TRBV28 and TRBJ2-1, with 12 bases matching TRBD2. Germline assignment: CDR1 MDHEN and CDR2 SYDVKM. CDR3 length: 15 residues. V trimming: 6 bases; J trimming: 7 bases; junction bases outside the gene matches: 7. The DNA of the CDR3 is TGTGCCAGCAGGCCTCTAGCGGGAGGGCCGAATGAGCAGTTCTTC. This gives the protein CASRPLAGGPNEQFF.

The CDR3 bases are TGTGCCAGCAGTGAAGGACAGACTCGGGCCGAGCAGTACGTC. Protein product: CASSEGQTRAEQYV. The gene calls are TRBV25-1 and TRBJ2-7; a possible D gene is TRBD1 (6 bases). The CDR3 spans 14 residues. Looked up from germline, CDR1 is MGHDK and CDR2 is SYGVNS. Trimming took off 2 bases at V and 6 bases at J, with 14 bases between the two ends.

V usage is TRBV4-3 and J usage is TRBJ1-1; D perhaps matches TRBD1 (5 bases). This CDR3 has 22 residues. Germline V lookup: CDR1 LGHNA, CDR2 YSLEER. V shed 3 bases and J shed 0 bases, with 32 bases lying between them. CDR3 sequence reads: CASSHRIIIPGRSTILNTEAFF. CDR3 nucleotides: TGCGCCAGCAGCCACAGAATTATTATTCCGGGACGGAGCACAATTTTGAACACTGAAGCTTTCTTT.

A few counts support this clone. The genes are TRBV4-1 and TRBJ1-1; no clear D. Deletions cut 2 bases from V and 5 bases from J, with 12 bases between. The CDR3 covers 14 residues. Per germline, CDR1 MGHRA and CDR2 YSYEKL. For the CDR3, the DNA is TGCGCCAGCAGCCAAACTATCCTTTGGACTGAAGCTTTCTTT. Its translation is CASSQTILWTEAFF.

J is TRBJ2-5 and V is TRBV27, with 10 bases aligning to TRBD2. CDR1 and CDR2 (germline): MNHEY, SMNVEV (reference sequence). The CDR3 is made up of 16 amino acids. J gave up 7 bases and V 8 bases, and 16 bases lay outside the gene matches. CDR3 residues: CASAPGSGRAFGTQYF. The CDR3 DNA reads as TGTGCCAGCGCCCCGGGAAGCGGGAGGGCCTTCGGGACCCAGTACTTC.

The chain couples TRBV11-3 to TRBJ2-1; D gene ambiguous. V lost 4 bases and J 9 bases, leaving 10 bases between the germline ends. The CDR3 covers 12 residues. CDR1 is SGHNT, CDR2 YENEEA, per germline. CDR3 residues: CASSSVLGEQFF. The CDR3 DNA reads TGTGCCAGCAGCTCGGTCCTCGGTGAGCAGTTCTTC.

This chain uses TRBV13 with TRBJ2-5; D is possibly TRBD1 (6 bases). CDR1 PRHDT and CDR2 FYEKMQ come from the germline V gene (reference sequence). This CDR3 region has 15 residues. V lost 4 bases to trimming and J lost 3 bases, with 15 bases between them. CDR3 region: CASSSGPTGEETQYF. The CDR3 region has the DNA TGTGCCAGCAGCTCAGGTCCGACAGGAGAAGAGACCCAGTACTTC.

The chain couples TRBV4-2 to TRBJ2-3, with TRBD2 identical over 8 bases. Germline V gene sequence: CDR1 LGHNA, CDR2 YNFKEQ. The CDR3 extends over 15 amino acids. Trimming removed 4 bases from V and 0 bases from J; junction bases left unmatched: 3. The CDR3 region is CASSPRTSSTDTQYF. CDR3 nucleotides: TGTGCCAGCAGCCCCCGGACTAGCAGCACAGATACGCAGTATTTT.

This rearrangement joins TRBV5-6 to TRBJ2-7, with 9 bases fitting TRBD1. The germline gives CDR1 SGHDT, CDR2 YYEEEE. With 4 bases clipped from V and 6 bases from J, the junction kept 11 bases outside the gene matches. The CDR3 runs 15 residues. CDR3 DNA sequence: TGTGCCAGCAGCGGGGGTCCCGACAGGGGGTTCGAGCAGTACTTC. This sequence encodes CASSGGPDRGFEQYF.

V and J are TRBV6-1 and TRBJ2-3, with TRBD2 matching over 7 bases. The CDR3 runs 14 residues. The V gene's germline CDR1 is MNHNS and CDR2 SASEGT. V dropped 8 bases and J dropped 4; count of bases not matched to a gene: 9. CDR3 protein: CASVLGGSADTQYF. DNA for the CDR3: TGTGCCAGCGTCCTGGGGGGGAGTGCAGATACGCAGTATTTT.

The CDR3 spells CASSIIGLNQPQHF. CDR3 bases: TGTGCCAGTAGTATAATCGGCCTCAATCAGCCCCAGCATTTT. The chain carries TRBV19 and TRBJ1-5; D remains ambiguous. Germline V gives CDR1 LNHDA, CDR2 SQIVND (reference sequence). The CDR3 loop spans 14 amino acids. The V end was cut by 2 bases, the J end by 3 bases, with 8 bases between.

The CDR3 bases are TGTGCCAGCAGTTTATCGGGAGGCGCCTACAATGAGCAGTTCTTC. It encodes CASSLSGGAYNEQFF. V is TRBV27 and J is TRBJ2-1, with a tentative D call TRBD2 (6 bases). The CDR3 has 15 residues. Germline V lookup: CDR1 MNHEY, CDR2 SMNVEV (reference sequence). Trimming pared 0 bases from V and 2 bases from J, leaving 8 bases between.

The rearrangement links TRBV7-9 to TRBJ2-5; D may be TRBD2 (6 bases). The CDR3 totals 15 residues. From germline, CDR1 is SEHNR and CDR2 FQNEAQ (reference sequence). Deletions cut 5 bases from V and 4 bases from J, with 17 bases between. The CDR3 loop reads CASSPQVGRVETQYF. The CDR3 DNA reads TGTGCCAGCAGCCCCCAGGTCGGGAGAGTAGAGACCCAGTACTTC.

V gene TRBV28 combines with J gene TRBJ1-1; the match to TRBD1 covers 7 bases. The J segment lost 10 bases and the V segment lost 6 bases, leaving 8 bases of the junction unmatched. CDR1 is MDHEN and CDR2 is SYDVKM in the germline V gene. The CDR3 length is 12 residues. In DNA, the CDR3 is TGTGCCAGCAGGGCGGGACAGCCGCGAGCTTTCTTT. Its protein product is CASRAGQPRAFF. The full variable domain, in which reference TRBV28 and TRBJ1-1 provide the parts outside the CDR3, is DVKVTQSSRYLVKRTGEKVFLECVQDMDHENMFWYRQDPGLGLRLIYFSYDVKMKEKGDIPEGYSVSREKKERFSLILESASTNQTSMYLCASRAGQPRAFFGQGTRLTVV.

V usage is TRBV6-1 and J usage is TRBJ1-1; TRBD1 agrees at 10 bases. J was trimmed by 5 bases and V by 5 bases; bases with no gene match: 5. CDR1 MNHNS and CDR2 SASEGT come from the germline V gene. This CDR3 has 14 residues. CDR3 nucleotides: TGTGCCAGCAGTTGGGACAGGGGAGGAACTGAAGCTTTCTTT. Protein sequence: CASSWDRGGTEAFF.

The chain links TRBV5-6 to TRBJ1-4; D gene ambiguous. V was shortened by 0 bases and J by 6 bases, with 12 bases between the two germline ends. Germline V lookup: CDR1 SGHDT, CDR2 YYEEEE. There are 15 residues in the CDR3. The CDR3 region is CASSLAAPKHEKLFF. The CDR3 nucleotides read TGTGCCAGCAGCTTGGCAGCCCCAAAGCATGAAAAACTGTTTTTT.

The V gene is TRBV28, the J gene TRBJ1-2; D is possibly TRBD1 (6 bases). Trimming took off 3 bases at V and 4 bases at J, with 18 bases between the two ends. The CDR3 contains 16 residues. CDR1 is MDHEN and CDR2 is SYDVKM in the germline V gene. The CDR3 region is CASSFDYGGLGYGYTF. DNA of the CDR3: TGTGCCAGCAGTTTCGATTACGGGGGCCTCGGCTATGGCTACACCTTC.

The J gene is TRBJ1-2, the V gene TRBV4-1; D gene ambiguous. The germline V gene encodes CDR1 MGHRA and CDR2 YSYEKL. The V end was cut by 0 bases, the J end by 0 bases, with 8 bases between. The CDR3 spans 15 residues. DNA for the CDR3: TGCGCCAGCAGCCAAGACATCGGGACTAACTATGGCTACACCTTC. Its translation: CASSQDIGTNYGYTF.

CDR3 sequence reads: CASSIDLRWGQPQHF. The CDR3 DNA is TGTGCCAGTAGTATAGACCTACGGTGGGGTCAGCCCCAGCATTTT. The chain links TRBV19 to TRBJ1-5; D call uncertain. The germline gives CDR1 LNHDA, CDR2 SQIVND (reference sequence). This CDR3 has 15 residues. The V and J ends lost 0 bases and 6 bases respectively, with 12 bases between them.

This chain links TRBV5-4 with TRBJ2-7; no clear D. V lost 1 base to trimming and J lost 2 bases, with 7 bases between them. Germline CDR1 SGHNT, CDR2 YYREEE (reference sequence). The CDR3 consists of 13 residues. The CDR3 protein is CASSLTPAYEQYF. The CDR3 DNA follows: TGTGCCAGCAGCTTGACGCCAGCCTACGAGCAGTACTTC. Looking up the rest from reference TRBV5-4 and TRBJ2-7 gives the full variable domain: ETGVTQSPTHLIKTRGQQVTLRCSSQSGHNTVSWYQQALGQGPQFIFQYYREEENGRGNFPPRFSGLQFPNYSSELNVNALELDDSALYLCASSLTPAYEQYFGPGTRLTVT.

This chain joins TRBV20-1 and TRBJ2-3; D not resolved. The CDR3 spans 11 residues. Germline V gene data show CDR1 as DFQATT and CDR2 as SNEGSKA (reference sequence). V was cut by 5 bases and J by 11 bases, with 14 bases left in between. The CDR3, as DNA: TGCAGTGCTGAAGCATTCTTAGGGCAGTATTTT. Its protein is CSAEAFLGQYF.

CDR3 bases: TGTGCCAGCAGAGGGCAGGGGGGATTTAGTTTCTATGGCTACACCTTC. Translation: CASRGQGGFSFYGYTF. V usage is TRBV28 and J usage is TRBJ1-2; 7 bases are a match to TRBD1. V was clipped by 6 bases and J by 4 bases; unmatched bases: 14. Germline-derived CDR1 and CDR2 are MDHEN and SYDVKM. This CDR3 contains 16 residues.

The genes are TRBV28 and TRBJ1-2; D gene uncertain. The CDR3 consists of 14 residues. Germline V gives CDR1 MDHEN, CDR2 SYDVKM. Trimming stripped 2 bases from V and 1 base from J, with 8 bases between. The CDR3 here is CASSLGHSNYGYTF. The CDR3 DNA reads TGTGCCAGCAGTTTAGGGCACAGTAACTATGGCTACACCTTC.

The chain employs TRBV7-2 and TRBJ2-5; D perhaps matches TRBD2 (6 bases). The DNA end lines up better with TRBJ2-7; the J call may be wrong. Germline CDR1 is SGHTA and CDR2 is FQGNSA. The CDR3 consists of 15 residues. This CDR3 is CASRGPGLHSYEQYF. In DNA form, the CDR3 reads TGTGCCAGTAGGGGACCGGGACTCCACTCCTACGAGCAGTACTTC.